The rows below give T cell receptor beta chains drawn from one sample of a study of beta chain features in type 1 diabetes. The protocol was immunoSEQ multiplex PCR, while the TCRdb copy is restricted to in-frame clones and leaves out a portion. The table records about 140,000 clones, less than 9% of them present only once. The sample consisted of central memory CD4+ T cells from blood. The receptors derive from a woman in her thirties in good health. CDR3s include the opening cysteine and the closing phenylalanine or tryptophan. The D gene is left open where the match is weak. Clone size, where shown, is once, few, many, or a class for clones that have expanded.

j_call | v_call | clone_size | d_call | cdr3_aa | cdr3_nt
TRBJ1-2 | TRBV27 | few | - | CASRQDYGYTF | TGTGCCAGCAGACAGGACTATGGCTACACCTTC
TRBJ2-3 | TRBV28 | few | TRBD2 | CASSRLAGGWVTDTQYF | TGTGCCAGCAGCCGACTAGCGGGAGGGTGGGTCACAGATACGCAGTATTTT
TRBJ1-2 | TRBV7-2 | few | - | CASSPQENYGYTF | TGTGCCAGCAGCCCGCAGGAAAACTATGGCTACACCTTC
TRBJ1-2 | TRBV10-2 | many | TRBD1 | CASRGLLQGADGYTF | TGCGCCAGCAGAGGGCTCCTACAGGGGGCTGACGGCTACACCTTC
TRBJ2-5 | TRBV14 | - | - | CASSQTSGNPQETQYF | TGTGCCAGCAGCCAGACTTCCGGGAACCCACAAGAGACCCAGTACTTC
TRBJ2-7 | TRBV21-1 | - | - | CASSNATPSSYEQYF | TGTGCCAGCAGCAACGCGACTCCGAGCTCCTACGAGCAGTACTTC
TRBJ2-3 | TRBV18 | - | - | CASSPSVSTDTQYF | TGTGCCAGCTCACCTAGCGTAAGCACAGATACGCAGTATTTT
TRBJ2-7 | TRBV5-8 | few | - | CGGDAYEQYF | TGTGGCGGAGATGCCTACGAGCAGTACTTC
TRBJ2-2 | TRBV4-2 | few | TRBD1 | CASSQSGGANTGELFF | TGTGCCAGCAGCCAATCAGGGGGCGCGAACACCGGGGAGCTGTTTTTT
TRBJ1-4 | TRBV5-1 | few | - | CASSLQQGNEKLFF | TGCGCCAGCAGCTTACAACAGGGCAATGAAAAACTGTTTTTT
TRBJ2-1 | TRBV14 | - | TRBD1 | CASSQRTGSFSYNEQFF | TGTGCCAGCAGCCAAAGGACAGGGTCTTTCTCCTACAATGAGCAGTTCTTC
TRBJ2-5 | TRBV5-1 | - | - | CASSSGNRGTQYF | TGCGCCAGCAGCTCGGGGAATAGAGGGACCCAGTACTTC
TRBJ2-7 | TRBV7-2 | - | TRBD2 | CASSKGGSGASYEQYF | TGTGCCAGCAGCAAAGGGGGTAGCGGGGCCTCCTACGAGCAGTACTTC
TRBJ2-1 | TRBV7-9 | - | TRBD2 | CASSPPGTSYANEQFF | TGTGCCAGCAGCCCCCCCGGGACTAGCTACGCCAATGAGCAGTTCTTC
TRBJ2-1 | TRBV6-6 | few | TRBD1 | CAGGTGSHEQFF | TGTGCCGGGGGGACAGGGTCCCATGAGCAGTTCTTC
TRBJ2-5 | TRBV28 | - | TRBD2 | CASSFNGRAQYF | TGTGCCAGCAGTTTCAACGGGAGGGCCCAGTACTTC
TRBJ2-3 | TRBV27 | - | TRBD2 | CASSLRSSGRARALYTQYF | TGTGCCAGCAGTTTACGGTCTAGCGGGAGGGCCCGGGCCCTATATACGCAGTATTTT
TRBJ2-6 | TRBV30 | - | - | CAWVDRPGANVLTF | TGTGCCTGGGTGGACAGACCCGGGGCCAACGTCCTGACTTTC
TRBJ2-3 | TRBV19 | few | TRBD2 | CASSLLAGVGADTQYF | TGTGCCAGTAGTCTTCTAGCGGGAGTGGGGGCAGATACGCAGTATTTT
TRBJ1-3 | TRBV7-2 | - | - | CASSPHRDSGNTIYF | TGTGCCAGCAGCCCTCACAGGGACTCTGGAAACACCATATATTTT
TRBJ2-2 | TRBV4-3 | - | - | CASSQEGRTARTGELFF | TGCGCCAGCAGCCAAGAAGGGCGGACAGCCCGCACCGGGGAGCTGTTTTTT
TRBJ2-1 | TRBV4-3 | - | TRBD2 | CASSQVGSGRAGVEQFF | TGCGCCAGCAGCCAAGTCGGAAGCGGGAGGGCCGGAGTTGAGCAGTTCTTC
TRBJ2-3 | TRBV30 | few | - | CAWSVAPSSDTQYF | TGTGCCTGGAGTGTAGCACCCTCCTCAGATACGCAGTATTTT
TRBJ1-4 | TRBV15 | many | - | CATSRDSGGEKLFF | TGTGCCACCAGCAGAGATAGCGGCGGTGAAAAACTGTTTTTT
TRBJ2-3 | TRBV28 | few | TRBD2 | CASSLGLTSGYTDTQYF | TGTGCCAGCAGTTTGGGGCTTACTAGCGGATACACAGATACGCAGTATTTT
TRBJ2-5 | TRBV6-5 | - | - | CASSYLQGTHQETQYF | TGTGCCAGCAGTTACCTACAGGGAACTCACCAAGAGACCCAGTACTTC